A selection of T cell receptor beta chains follows, all from one sample in a study of Ad26.COV2.S vaccination and SARS-CoV-2 variants. Here immunoSEQ multiplex PCR was the method, and the copy in TCRdb shows in-frame clones only, minus some. The sample holds some 340,000 clones; roughly 86% are singletons and the top ten take more than 1.5%. This material consisted of peripheral blood, taken in a trial of Ad26.COV2.S vaccine versus placebo. These receptors were obtained from a person aged 18-65 years who received the Ad26.COV2.S COVID-19 vaccine or a placebo. CDR3s include the opening cysteine and the closing phenylalanine or tryptophan. Each record gives: V gene, D gene, J gene, clone size, CDR3 protein, CDR3 DNA. The D gene is left open where the match is weak. Some rows have no size entry. The others give once, few or many, or a class for an expanded clone.

TRBV7-3	-	TRBJ2-7	-	CASSPFASKAYEQYF	TGTGCCAGCAGCCCTTTTGCGAGCAAAGCCTACGAGCAGTACTTC
TRBV6-2/TRBV6-3	TRBD2	TRBJ2-1	-	CASSSPTRASGVNEQFF	TGTGCCAGCAGTTCGCCGACTAGGGCTAGCGGCGTCAATGAGCAGTTCTTC
TRBV10-2	-	TRBJ2-3	-	CASRPAGTDTQYF	TGCGCCAGCAGGCCAGCCGGCACAGATACGCAGTATTTT
TRBV4-2	-	TRBJ2-5	-	CASSHPAGETQYF	TGTGCCAGCAGCCACCCAGCGGGAGAGACCCAGTACTTC
TRBV7-2	-	TRBJ1-1	-	CASSLAAGLNTEAFF	TGTGCCAGCAGCTTAGCCGCAGGGTTGAACACTGAAGCTTTCTTT
TRBV20-1	-	TRBJ2-3	-	CSASLGGRTDTQYF	TGCAGTGCTAGTCTCGGGGGCCGCACAGATACGCAGTATTTT
TRBV7-9	TRBD2	TRBJ2-5	-	CASSWGLAGPRGETQYF	TGTGCCAGCAGCTGGGGACTAGCGGGACCGCGGGGGGAGACCCAGTACTTC
TRBV9	-	TRBJ2-2	-	CASSATGNTGELFF	TGTGCCAGCAGCGCGACAGGGAACACCGGGGAGCTGTTTTTT
TRBV18	-	TRBJ2-7	-	CASSPAQGGEQYF	TGTGCCAGCTCACCGGCCCAGGGGGGCGAGCAGTACTTC
TRBV3-1/TRBV3-2	-	TRBJ2-2	-	CASSRMQGIGTGELFF	TGTGCCAGCAGCCGCATGCAGGGGATCGGTACCGGGGAGCTGTTTTTT
TRBV29-1	-	TRBJ2-7	-	CSVGFGFTYEQYF	TGCAGCGTTGGGTTTGGATTCACCTACGAGCAGTACTTC
TRBV30	-	TRBJ1-1	-	CAWTPKRDRTEAFF	TGTGCCTGGACCCCCAAGCGAGACCGCACTGAAGCTTTCTTT
TRBV18	TRBD1	TRBJ1-2	-	CASSPGTEYGYTF	TGTGCCAGCTCGCCGGGGACAGAGTATGGCTACACCTTC
TRBV7-3	-	TRBJ2-3	-	CASSLGRADTQYF	TGTGCCAGCAGCTTAGGACGCGCAGATACGCAGTATTTT
TRBV6-5	-	TRBJ1-2	-	CASSYNPTAGYTF	TGTGCCAGCAGTTACAACCCCACTGCCGGCTACACCTTC
TRBV30	TRBD1	TRBJ1-2	-	CAWGGDRGADYGYTF	TGTGCCTGGGGGGGCGACAGGGGCGCCGACTATGGCTACACCTTC
TRBV5-6	-	TRBJ2-7	-	CASSLVGRAYEQYF	TGTGCCAGCAGCTTGGTAGGTAGGGCCTACGAGCAGTACTTC
TRBV5-6	-	TRBJ1-5	-	CASSLSATLGQPQHF	TGTGCCAGCAGCTTGAGTGCGACCCTAGGACAGCCCCAGCATTTT
TRBV6-5	-	TRBJ1-3	-	CASSPAGNGNTIYF	TGTGCCAGCAGTCCCGCAGGGAATGGAAACACCATATATTTT
TRBV7-9	TRBD1	TRBJ1-2	-	CASSLIPGTGPNYGYTF	TGTGCCAGCAGCTTAATCCCAGGGACAGGACCTAACTATGGCTACACCTTC
TRBV19	-	TRBJ2-3	-	CASTKKAQSTDTQYF	TGTGCCAGTACCAAGAAAGCCCAATCCACAGATACGCAGTATTTT
TRBV25-1	-	TRBJ2-7	once	CASSVTSSYEQYF	TGTGCCAGCAGTGTGACGTCAAGCTACGAGCAGTACTTC